Each of the 11 T cell receptor beta chains below was sequenced from the same sample in a study of T cell responses to AZD1222 COVID-19 vaccine. Sequenced by immunoSEQ multiplex PCR; TCRdb stores in-frame clones only, minus some. The profile shows roughly 200,000 clones, approximately 90% of them singletons. Material: peripheral blood, obtained 28 days after the second AZD1222 dose. The receptors shown here come from an adult who received the AZD1222 COVID-19 vaccine.

The CDR3 DNA sequence: TGTGCCAGCTCACCACCTCACTACTACGAGCAGTACTTC. It yields the protein CASSPPHYYEQYF. The genes are TRBV18 and TRBJ2-7, with D uncertain. The ends were cut back, 0 bases at V and 3 bases at J, with 6 bases in the middle. This CDR3 comprises 13 residues. Germline CDR1 is KGHSH and CDR2 is LQKENI.

The chain couples TRBV19 to TRBJ1-1; no clear D gene. Germline CDR1 LNHDA, CDR2 SQIVND (reference sequence). This CDR3 comprises 13 residues. The V and J ends lost 4 bases and 0 bases respectively, with 6 bases between them. The CDR3 DNA is TGTGCCAGTAGTACCTCCTTGAACACTGAAGCTTTCTTT. Translated, it gives CASSTSLNTEAFF.

The chain uses TRBV11-2 and TRBJ2-3; a possible D gene is TRBD1 (6 bases). The CDR3 covers 14 residues. Germline-derived CDR1 and CDR2 are SGHAT and FQNNGV. V was shortened by 3 bases and J by 2 bases, with 9 bases between the two germline ends. The CDR3 protein is CASSLDSVTDTQYF. In nucleotides, the CDR3 is TGTGCCAGCAGCTTGGACAGTGTCACAGATACGCAGTATTTT.

The rearrangement joins TRBV6-5 to TRBJ2-7; TRBD2 might be the D (5 bases). Per germline, CDR1 MNHEY and CDR2 SVGAGI. The germline V and J ends were trimmed by 5 bases and 0 bases, with 14 bases remaining between them. The length of the CDR3 is 15 residues. CDR3 amino acids: CASSSLIGSSYEQYF. The CDR3 DNA is TGTGCCAGCAGTAGCCTTATTGGGAGCTCCTACGAGCAGTACTTC.

This rearrangement joins TRBV2 to TRBJ1-3; D unresolved. CDR1 is SNHLY and CDR2 is FYNNEI in the germline V gene. This CDR3 has 16 amino acids. V was shortened by 4 bases and J by 2 bases, with 15 bases between the two germline ends. The CDR3 DNA reads as TGTGCCAGCAGTGTGGACGTAAGAGGAACTGGAAACACCATATATTTT. This codes for CASSVDVRGTGNTIYF.

This chain joins TRBV28 and TRBJ1-4, with D possibly TRBD1 on 5 matching bases. Per the germline V gene, CDR1 is MDHEN and CDR2 is SYDVKM. The V gene lost 2 bases and the J gene lost 8 bases, with 18 bases spanning the gap. The CDR3 spans 16 residues. CDR3 nucleotides: TGTGCCAGCAGTTTAGGGGCCGCGGGGGGATGGGAAAAACTGTTTTTT. Translating it yields CASSLGAAGGWEKLFF.

This clone was recorded only once. The chain combines TRBV19 with TRBJ1-1; no firm D call. The V end lost 6 bases, the J end lost 3 bases, and 17 bases lay between the germline ends. The CDR3 loop spans 15 amino acids. The germline gives CDR1 LNHDA, CDR2 SQIVND (reference sequence). The CDR3 nucleotides read TGTGCCAGTAGCTCTCAGGCCCGTGTGCACACTGAAGCTTTCTTT. This gives the protein CASSSQARVHTEAFF.

The J gene is TRBJ2-1, the V gene TRBV12-3 or TRBV12-4; no reliable D call. Trimming shortened V by 2 bases and J by 8 bases, and 7 bases separated the two germline ends. This CDR3 has 12 amino acids. CDR3 bases: TGTGCCAGCAGTTTAATGGCGGATGAGCAGTTCTTC. Protein sequence: CASSLMADEQFF.

The chain links TRBV6-1 to TRBJ1-5; 8 bases align to TRBD1. Germline loops: CDR1 MNHNS, CDR2 SASEGT. The CDR3 totals 16 residues. V was pared by 2 bases and J by 3 bases, with 6 bases of the junction left unmatched. The CDR3 reads CASSEWGQETNQPQHF. Here the CDR3 DNA reads TGTGCCAGCAGTGAATGGGGACAGGAGACCAATCAGCCCCAGCATTTT.

This chain joins TRBV5-1 and TRBJ2-5; possibly TRBD1 for D (6 bases). Trimming left V 4 bases short and J 0 bases short, with 10 bases between. Germline values: CDR1 SGHRS, CDR2 YFSETQ. CDR3 length equals 14 residues. CDR3 residues: CASSPGQYQETQYF. In DNA, the CDR3 is TGCGCCAGCAGCCCCGGACAGTACCAAGAGACCCAGTACTTC.

The V gene is TRBV18, the J gene TRBJ1-4; 7 nucleotides agree with TRBD1. CDR3 length: 15 residues. Trimming removed 5 bases from V and 3 bases from J; junction bases left unmatched: 6. Per germline, CDR1 KGHSH and CDR2 LQKENI. DNA of the CDR3: TGTGCCAGCTCAACGCCAGGGGGTGCTAATGAAAAACTGTTTTTT. It encodes CASSTPGGANEKLFF.